The 14 T cell receptor beta chains below were found in one sample sequenced in a study of glioma-infiltrating T cells. Using RNA template, CDR3s of TCR alpha and beta were amplified with iRepertoire arm-PCR. In TCRdb, the multiplex PCR reads were re-called with MiXCR into one record per CDR3 protein. The sample lists roughly 200,000 distinct CDR3 sequences, about 47% seen once, with 5% to 5.5% in the top ten. The source material was glioma tissue, nonneoplastic brain tissue, or PBMCs (not recorded which). All receptors come from a human donor with low-grade glioma or glioblastoma, undergoing nonglioma brain surgery, or in good health (not recorded which).

This clonotype appeared a few times. The rearrangement uses TRBV7-8 and TRBJ1-5, with D unresolved. The germline gives CDR1 SGHVS, CDR2 FQNEAQ. Between the trimmed V and J ends, which lost 1 base and 6 bases, there was a span of 16 bases. The CDR3 covers 16 residues. CDR3 in DNA: TGTGCCAGCAGCTTAGACCCTACGGGGTGGGGTCAGCCCCAGCATTTT. As protein: CASSLDPTGWGQPQHF.

On this clonotype: This sequence may be a read error, since a much larger clone differs from it by one base. This chain joins TRBV7-9 and TRBJ2-5; a weak D match, TRBD2 (5 bases). There are 16 residues in the CDR3. Germline lookup yields CDR1 SEHNR and CDR2 FQNEAQ (reference sequence). CDR3 sequence: CASSLAHGSIQENQYF. CDR3 nucleotides: TGTGCCAGCAGCTTAGCGCATGGGAGTATACAAGAGAACCAGTACTTC.

This clonotype appeared many times. This CDR3 is CASSQGLAGGYEQYF. The CDR3 DNA reads as TGTGCCAGCAGCCAAGGACTAGCGGGAGGGTACGAGCAGTACTTC. The chain is built from TRBV3-1 and TRBJ2-7, with 14 bases fitting TRBD2. The CDR3 covers 15 residues. V shed 1 base, J shed 4 bases, and the junction held 0 bases outside the gene matches. CDR1 is LGHDT, CDR2 YNNKEL, per germline (reference sequence).

The genes are TRBV3-1 and TRBJ1-1; 7 nucleotides match TRBD1. This CDR3 has 16 residues. The V and J ends lost 4 bases and 0 bases, in that order; junction bases with no gene match: 8. From germline, CDR1 is LGHDT and CDR2 YNNKEL (reference sequence). CDR3 region: CASSPGGTVMNTEAFF. The CDR3 DNA is TGTGCCAGCAGCCCGGGGGGGACAGTTATGAACACTGAAGCTTTCTTT. The variable domain in full, completed from reference TRBV3-1 and TRBJ1-1, reads DTAVSQTPKYLVTQMGNDKSIKCEQNLGHDTMYWYKQDSKKFLKIMFSYNNKELIINETVPNRFSPKSPDKAHLNLHINSLELGDSAVYFCASSPGGTVMNTEAFFGQGTRLTVV.

The gene calls are TRBV19 and TRBJ2-3; D remains ambiguous. This CDR3 contains 14 residues. The V end lost 3 bases, the J end lost 6 bases, and 13 bases lay between the germline ends. From germline, CDR1 is LNHDA and CDR2 SQIVND (reference sequence). The CDR3 nucleotides are TGTGCCAGTAGTATCGATCCCCGCCCGGATACGCAGTATTTT. Translating it yields CASSIDPRPDTQYF.

This clonotype was picked up many times. The CDR3 region has the DNA TGCAGTGCTAGAGTCATTATCCAACTTAGCGGGAGCTACGAGCAGTACTTC. It is translated as CSARVIIQLSGSYEQYF. The chain joins TRBV20-1 to TRBJ2-7, with 9 nucleotides matching TRBD2. The V gene's germline CDR1 is DFQATT and CDR2 SNEGSKA (reference sequence). This CDR3 has 17 amino acids. V was pared by 1 base and J by 3 bases, with 13 bases of the junction left unmatched.

This clonotype was seen ten or more times. V usage is TRBV20-1 and J usage is TRBJ2-7; TRBD2 agrees at 10 bases. The CDR3 consists of 18 residues. J was trimmed by 3 bases and V by 5 bases; bases with no gene match: 19. CDR1 and CDR2 (germline): DFQATT, SNEGSKA (reference sequence). The CDR3 region is CSAPRPGRIAGGFYEQYF. CDR3 sequence (DNA): TGCAGTGCTCCTCGACCGGGGAGGATAGCGGGGGGCTTCTACGAGCAGTACTTC.

The chain is built from TRBV28 and TRBJ2-7; D is possibly TRBD1 (5 bases). The CDR3 totals 13 residues. In germline, CDR1 is MDHEN, CDR2 SYDVKM. The V and J ends lost 6 bases and 5 bases respectively, with 14 bases between them. CDR3 residues: CASRSGDSDEQYF. The CDR3 bases are TGTGCCAGCAGGTCAGGAGACAGCGACGAGCAGTACTTC.

This clonotype was seen many times. CDR3 bases: TGTGCCAGCAGCGCCGTTAGAGAGACCCAGTACTTC. Amino acid sequence: CASSAVRETQYF. V gene TRBV28 combines with J gene TRBJ2-5; D remains ambiguous. The CDR3 runs 12 residues. The ends were cut back, 6 bases at V and 4 bases at J, with 9 bases in the middle. Germline V lookup: CDR1 MDHEN, CDR2 SYDVKM. The whole variable domain, filled in from reference TRBV28 and TRBJ2-5, reads DVKVTQSSRYLVKRTGEKVFLECVQDMDHENMFWYRQDPGLGLRLIYFSYDVKMKEKGDIPEGYSVSREKKERFSLILESASTNQTSMYLCASSAVRETQYFGPGTRLLVL.

This clonotype was detected a few times. The chain combines TRBV5-5 with TRBJ1-5; TRBD1 aligns across 7 bases. The V gene end was trimmed by 5 bases and the J gene end by 2 bases; junction bases not matched to a gene: 7. This CDR3 is built from 15 residues. Per germline, CDR1 SGHKS and CDR2 YYEKEE (reference sequence). The CDR3 sequence is CASSLQGPGNQPQHF. CDR3 nucleotide sequence: TGTGCCAGCAGTTTACAGGGGCCTGGCAATCAGCCCCAGCATTTT.

This chain joins TRBV3-1 and TRBJ2-1; tentative D call: TRBD1 (6 bases). With 1 base removed from V and 10 bases from J, the gap between germline ends came to 14 bases. CDR1 and CDR2 from the germline V gene are LGHDT and YNNKEL (reference sequence). This CDR3 comprises 14 residues. CDR3 nucleotides: TGTGCCAGCAGCCAAGCGACTGCCCAGGGGGAGCAGTTCTTC. The encoded protein is CASSQATAQGEQFF.

The chain employs TRBV6-1 and TRBJ2-3; 9 nucleotides agree with TRBD1. The CDR3 loop spans 15 amino acids. Germline values: CDR1 MNHNS, CDR2 SASEGT. V dropped 10 bases and J dropped 4; count of bases not matched to a gene: 12. The CDR3 here is CAIRRTGDGSDTQYF. In nucleotides, the CDR3 is TGTGCCATCAGGAGGACAGGGGATGGTTCAGATACGCAGTATTTT.

This clonotype was seen only once. This could be a read error, since a much larger clone is one nucleotide away. The J gene is TRBJ1-1, the V gene TRBV10-1, with D possibly matching TRBD1 (6 bases). The CDR3 is made up of 12 amino acids. V was shortened by 4 bases and J by 9 bases, with 12 bases between the two germline ends. Germline V gives CDR1 WNHNN, CDR2 SYGVQD (reference sequence). CDR3 DNA: TGCGCCAGCAGTGGCCGACAGGAACAAGCTTTCTTT. It encodes CASSGRQEQAFF.

The rearrangement uses TRBV18 and TRBJ2-3, with no clear D. The CDR3 is 17 amino acids. The V and J ends lost 1 base and 0 bases respectively, with 14 bases between them. Germline V lookup: CDR1 KGHSH, CDR2 LQKENI. DNA of the CDR3: TGTGCCAGCTCACCACAACGGATAGGGTCTAGCACAGATACGCAGTATTTT. Its translation: CASSPQRIGSSTDTQYF.